This TCR beta chain was sequenced for a study of blood T cell repertoires in COVID-19. Study information: From T cells, B-cell-depleted T cells, or PBMCs came the material, which was cDNA or gDNA.

This CDR3 has 15 amino acids. CDR1 LGHNA and CDR2 YNFKEQ come from the germline V gene. The germline V and J ends were trimmed by 1 base and 0 bases, with 9 bases remaining between them. Concerning this clone itself: Other DNA variants within this sample encode the same CDR3.

Study processing details: Estimated nucleated cell counts came from reference gene primer amplification. Some clones are missing from TCRdb's copy, which holds only in-frame ones; the method was immunoSEQ multiplex PCR. The V and J calls and clone size are taken from that table; D and trimming were inferred from the DNA. The sample shows approximately 250,000 clones, 70% to 90% of them seen only once. Sequenced input: peripheral blood. This TCR derives from a man aged 25 to 40 with active or convalescent COVID-19. This chain links TRBV4-2 with TRBJ1-2, with a weak D call TRBD1 (5 bases). The CDR3 DNA sequence: TGTGCCAGCAGCCAAGTCGGGGGGACTAACTATGGCTACACCTTC. Its protein is CASSQVGGTNYGYTF.